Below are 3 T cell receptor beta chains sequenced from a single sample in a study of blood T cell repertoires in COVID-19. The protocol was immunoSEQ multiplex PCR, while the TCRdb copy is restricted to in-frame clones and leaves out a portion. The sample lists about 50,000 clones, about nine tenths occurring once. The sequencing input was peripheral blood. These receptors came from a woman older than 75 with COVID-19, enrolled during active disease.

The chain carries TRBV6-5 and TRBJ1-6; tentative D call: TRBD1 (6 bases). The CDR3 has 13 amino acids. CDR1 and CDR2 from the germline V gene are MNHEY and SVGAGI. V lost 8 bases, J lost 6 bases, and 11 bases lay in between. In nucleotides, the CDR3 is TGTGCCAGCGGAAGGACAGCTAATTCACCCCTCCACTTT. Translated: CASGRTANSPLHF.

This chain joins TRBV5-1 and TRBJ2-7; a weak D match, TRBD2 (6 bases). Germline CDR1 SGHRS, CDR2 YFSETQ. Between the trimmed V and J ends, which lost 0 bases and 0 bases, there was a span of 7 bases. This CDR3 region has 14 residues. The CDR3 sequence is CASSLAGSSYEQYF. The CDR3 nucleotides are TGCGCCAGCAGCTTGGCCGGGAGCTCCTACGAGCAGTACTTC.

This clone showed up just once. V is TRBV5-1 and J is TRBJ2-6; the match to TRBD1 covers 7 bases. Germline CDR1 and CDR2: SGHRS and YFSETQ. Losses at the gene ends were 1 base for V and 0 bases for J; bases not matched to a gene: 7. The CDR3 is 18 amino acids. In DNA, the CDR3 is TGCGCCAGCAGCTTGTCGGGGACAGTCTCCTCTGGGGCCAACGTCCTGACTTTC. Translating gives CASSLSGTVSSGANVLTF.